Listed below are T cell receptor beta chains from one sample, sequenced in a study of cytomegalovirus exposure and HLA in healthy donors. Profiling relied on immunoSEQ multiplex PCR, and the TCRdb table lists in-frame clones only, not all of them. The sample has over 150,000 clones; about 86% are singletons. The material sequenced was PBMCs. All receptors come from a human donor in good health. Each CDR3 is given with its conserved first and last residue. A D gene is named only where the DNA matches it firmly. Clone size appears in some rows only: once, few, many, or a class for an expanded clone.

d_gene	abundance	j_gene	v_gene	CDR3aa	CDR3nt
NA	once	TRBJ2-7	TRBV28	CASSLDPYSYEQYF	TGTGCCAGCAGCCTAGATCCTTACTCCTACGAGCAGTACTTC
NA	NA	TRBJ2-1	TRBV7-9	CASSEGLFNEQFF	TGTGCCAGCAGTGAGGGACTCTTTAATGAGCAGTTCTTC
NA	NA	TRBJ1-1	TRBV28	CASSLLEGEAFF	TGTGCCAGCAGTTTATTAGAGGGTGAAGCTTTCTTT
NA	NA	TRBJ2-7	TRBV28	CASRSSYEQYF	TGTGCCAGCAGATCTTCCTACGAGCAGTACTTC
TRBD1	NA	TRBJ2-1	TRBV5-1	CASSLGLGTGSASPYNEQFF	TGCGCCAGCAGCTTGGGGTTGGGGACAGGATCGGCTTCGCCCTACAATGAGCAGTTCTTC
NA	NA	TRBJ1-1	TRBV6-5	CASSYDSRGTEAFF	TGTGCCAGCAGTTACGACTCCAGGGGCACTGAAGCTTTCTTT
NA	NA	TRBJ2-7	TRBV25-1	CASSEFGGGHEQYF	TGTGCCAGCAGTGAATTTGGGGGAGGTCACGAGCAGTACTTC
TRBD1	NA	TRBJ2-3	TRBV19	CASSRQGAGADTQYF	TGTGCCAGTAGTAGACAGGGGGCGGGAGCAGATACGCAGTATTTT
TRBD1	NA	TRBJ2-6	TRBV7-3	CASSSPQGAGANVLTF	TGTGCCAGCAGCTCGCCGCAGGGGGCTGGGGCCAACGTCCTGACTTTC
NA	NA	TRBJ2-3	TRBV9	CASSVAPGVDTQYF	TGTGCCAGCAGCGTAGCTCCGGGGGTAGATACGCAGTATTTT
NA	NA	TRBJ1-5	TRBV5-1	CASSLGGSNQPQHF	TGCGCCAGCAGCCTGGGAGGCAGCAATCAGCCCCAGCATTTT
NA	once	TRBJ2-7	TRBV29-1	CSVGTSYEQYF	TGCAGCGTGGGGACATCCTACGAGCAGTACTTC
NA	NA	TRBJ2-5	TRBV16	CASSPGLNYQETQYF	TGTGCCAGCAGCCCCGGTTTGAATTACCAAGAGACCCAGTACTTC
TRBD1	NA	TRBJ1-2	TRBV6-6	CASSRDRENYGYTF	TGTGCCAGCAGCCGGGACAGGGAAAACTATGGCTACACCTTC
NA	NA	TRBJ1-4	TRBV4-3	CASSQTGSPGEKLFF	TGCGCCAGCAGCCAAACGGGAAGCCCCGGAGAAAAACTGTTTTTT
NA	NA	TRBJ2-7	TRBV7-3	CASSLTSAGQGEQYF	TGTGCCAGCAGCTTAACATCGGCGGGTCAAGGCGAGCAGTACTTC
NA	NA	TRBJ2-6	TRBV27	CASSFLGGISGANVLTF	TGTGCCAGCAGTTTCCTCGGGGGTATCTCTGGGGCCAACGTCCTGACTTTC
NA	NA	TRBJ1-1	TRBV5-6	CASSDTYTEAFF	TGTGCCAGCAGCGACACATACACTGAAGCTTTCTTT
NA	few	TRBJ1-5	TRBV7-2	CASSTRGGDQPQHF	TGTGCCAGCAGCACCAGGGGTGGGGATCAGCCCCAGCATTTT
TRBD2	few	TRBJ2-3	TRBV6-4	CASSDSSGGADTQYF	TGTGCCAGCAGTGACTCTAGCGGGGGGGCAGATACGCAGTATTTT
NA	NA	TRBJ1-2	TRBV19	CASSSMGTNYGYTF	TGTGCCAGTAGTTCCATGGGGACAAACTATGGCTACACCTTC
TRBD1	NA	TRBJ2-7	TRBV7-8	CASSSGTGDEQYF	TGTGCCAGCAGCTCCGGGACAGGGGACGAGCAGTACTTC